This TCR beta chain was profiled in a study of shared clonotypes between healthy human individuals. Profiling relied on immunoSEQ multiplex PCR, and the TCRdb table lists in-frame clones only, not all of them. This table has 400,000 to 600,000 clones, about four fifths appearing once. Trimming took 6 bases from V and 2 from J, leaving 14 bases between them. The CDR3 sequence is 13 residues long. CDR1 is SQVTM, CDR2 ANQGSEA, per germline. Donors were healthy HIV-negative adults without recent acute infections or vaccinations. The TCR sequence derives from a woman in her forties in good health. Some clones in this sample may be carry-over from other donors' samples. The sample consisted of PBMCs. This chain connects TRBV29-1 to TRBJ2-7; D possibly uses TRBD1 or TRBD2 (5 bases each). The CDR3 coding sequence is TGCAGCGTCCTCGGTGGGACGCCCTACGAGCAGTACTTC. This sequence encodes CSVLGGTPYEQYF.